The clone carrying this T cell receptor (beta chain) came up a few times. Its antigen remains unidentified. This sample stems from a study of T cell repertoires in cytomegalovirus infection. Study-wide background: Public TCR beta signatures were indicative of both CMV infection and a matching HLA type.

The length of the CDR3 is 16 residues. Germline V gene data show CDR1 as SGHVT and CDR2 as SQSDAQ. V lost 3 bases to trimming and J lost 6 bases; unmatched junction nucleotides: 7. TCRdb processed the reads anew with MiXCR; each CDR3 protein has one entry. Of about 700,000 distinct CDR3 sequences listed, around a third are singletons. Study-level findings and limits: CMV-specific TCR beta clonotypes restricted by HLA-C were the ones dominating the ex vivo response.

The V call is TRBV7-4, the J call TRBJ1-5, with 11 nucleotides matching TRBD1. Sample: cultured PBMCs, taken from culture after CMV antigen stimulation. This clonotype was obtained from a human donor in good health (CMV status not recorded). Some clones in this sample may be carry-over from other donors' samples. The CDR3 reads CASSLGTGGNVQPQHF. Written as DNA, the CDR3 is TGTGCCAGCAGCTTGGGGACAGGGGGAAATGTTCAGCCCCAGCATTTT.